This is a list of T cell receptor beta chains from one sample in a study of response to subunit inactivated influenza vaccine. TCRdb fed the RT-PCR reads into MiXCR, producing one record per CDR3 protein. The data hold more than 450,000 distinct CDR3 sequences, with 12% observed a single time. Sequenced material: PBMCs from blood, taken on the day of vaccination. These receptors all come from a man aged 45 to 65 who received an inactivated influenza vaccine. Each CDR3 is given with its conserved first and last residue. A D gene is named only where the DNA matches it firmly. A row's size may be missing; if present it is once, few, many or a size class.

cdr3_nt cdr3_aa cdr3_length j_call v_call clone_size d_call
TGTGCCAGCAGTACCCCCCCAGGGACAGGGGGGTTCTACGAGCAGTACTTC CASSTPPGTGGFYEQYF 17 TRBJ2-7 TRBV6-1 . TRBD1
TGCAGTGCCGCTAGATCTGGGGTCGAGCAGTTCTTC CSAARSGVEQFF 12 TRBJ2-1 TRBV20-1 few .
TGTGCCTGGAGTGTAATGGGGTATCAGCCCCAGCATTTT CAWSVMGYQPQHF 13 TRBJ1-5 TRBV30 . .
TGTGCCACCAGCCCAGGACAACCCTCCTACGAGCAGTACTTC CATSPGQPSYEQYF 14 TRBJ2-7 TRBV15 few .
TGTGCCGTTCTAGCGGGAGGGCTGAATACGCAGTATTTT CAVLAGGLNTQYF 13 TRBJ2-3 TRBV10-3 . TRBD2
TGTGCCAGCAGGAAAACAGGGTTCCAAGAGACCCAGTACTTC CASRKTGFQETQYF 14 TRBJ2-5 TRBV12-3/TRBV12-4 few .
TGTGCCAGCAGCACTAGCGGGATAGAGACCCAGTACTTC CASSTSGIETQYF 13 TRBJ2-5 TRBV12-3/TRBV12-4 few TRBD2
TGTGCCTGGAGTGTTTTGGATACGCAGTATTTT CAWSVLDTQYF 11 TRBJ2-3 TRBV30 . .
TGTGCCAGCAGCTTAGATCCACAGGGGGCTGCTGGAAACACCATATATTTT CASSLDPQGAAGNTIYF 17 TRBJ1-3 TRBV11-2 few TRBD1
TGTGCCAGCAGCGGGGGTAGGGGGCGAGCTTTCTTT CASSGGRGRAFF 12 TRBJ1-1 TRBV9 few TRBD1
TGTGCCAGCAGGGTGGTTGCGGGGGGCCCAGATACGCAGTATTTT CASRVVAGGPDTQYF 15 TRBJ2-3 TRBV27 few TRBD2
TGTGCCAGCAGCGTAGGGAGCGGGAGTCGGGGTGAGCAGTTCTTC CASSVGSGSRGEQFF 15 TRBJ2-1 TRBV9 few TRBD2
TGTGCCATCAGTGAGCAAGGGACTAGCGGATCCACCGGGGAGCTGTTTTTT CAISEQGTSGSTGELFF 17 TRBJ2-2 TRBV10-3 . TRBD2
TGTGCCAGCAGTGAAGGCGGCGTGAACACTGAAGCTTTCTTT CASSEGGVNTEAFF 14 TRBJ1-1 TRBV6-1 . .
TGCAGCGTTGTGGTGTCAGAAAAACTGTTTTTT CSVVVSEKLFF 11 TRBJ1-4 TRBV29-1 few .
TGCAGTGCTAGAGTTACTGGGGAGACCCAGTACTTC CSARVTGETQYF 12 TRBJ2-5 TRBV20-1 many .
TGTGCCAGCAGCTCGGGACAGGGTACCTATACGCAGTATTTT CASSSGQGTYTQYF 14 TRBJ2-3 TRBV7-2 few TRBD1
TGTGCCTGGAGCGATACCGGGCTGCAGCAGTACTTC CAWSDTGLQQYF 12 TRBJ2-7 TRBV30 few .
TGTGCCAGCAGCTTACGACAGGGGGCATCTGGGGCCAACGTCCTGACTTTC CASSLRQGASGANVLTF 17 TRBJ2-6 TRBV11-1 few TRBD1